This T cell receptor (beta chain) was captured in a study of T cell repertoires in cytomegalovirus infection. Looking at the study overall: Evidence of both CMV infection and a matching HLA type came from public TCR beta signatures. Overall study results and limits: Carriers of CMV plus the relevant HLA were identified by cumulative public TCR beta family frequency.

TCRdb passed the reads through MiXCR, listing each CDR3 protein once. The data show fewer than 550,000 distinct CDR3 sequences, approximately 26% seen once. In germline, CDR1 is MDHEN, CDR2 SYDVKM. This CDR3 has 15 amino acids. Trimming left V 3 bases short and J 1 base short, with 12 bases between. With regard to this clonotype: Its cognate antigen is unknown.

The genes are TRBV28 and TRBJ1-2; no clear D gene. The specimen was PBMCs. The receptor was derived from a human donor in good health (CMV status not recorded). Some clones in this sample may be carry-over from other donors' samples. The CDR3 region has the DNA TGTGCCAGCAGTTTCTCTCGGCAGCTTAACTATGGCTACACCTTC. Protein sequence: CASSFSRQLNYGYTF.